The 30 T cell receptor beta chains listed next were all sequenced from one sample in a study of esophageal squamous cell carcinoma under preoperative chemotherapy. MiXCR, run by TCRdb on the PCR reads, gives a single entry per CDR3 protein. The repertoire includes 15,000 to 20,000 distinct CDR3 sequences, around 42% of them detected once, and roughly 32% sits in the top ten. Regarding time point: after preoperative PTX-NDP chemotherapy. This material was collected from a patient given preoperative chemotherapy. Receptors were obtained from a human donor with esophageal squamous cell carcinoma. The donor label of this sample is uncertain.

The chain recombines TRBV11-2 with TRBJ2-4, with a weak D call TRBD2 (6 bases). Germline-derived CDR1 and CDR2 are SGHAT and FQNNGV. The CDR3 spans 14 residues. Between the trimmed V and J ends, which lost 1 base and 13 bases, there was a span of 17 bases. CDR3 bases: TGTGCCAGCAGCTTAGGCGGGATCGGCAATGAGCAGTACTTC. Protein: CASSLGGIGNEQYF.

This clonotype came up once. Here the CDR3 DNA reads TGTGCCAGCAGCCCCAGGGACTTCGCGTCGGGCGAGCAGTACTTC. Translation gives CASSPRDFASGEQYF. The V call is TRBV11-3, the J call TRBJ2-7; possible D gene TRBD2, 6 bases. In germline, CDR1 is SGHNT, CDR2 YENEEA. The CDR3 extends over 15 amino acids. Trimming cost V 5 bases and J 6 bases, with 20 bases left between them.

The sample holds a few counts of this clonotype. The chain recombines TRBV12-3 or TRBV12-4 with TRBJ2-3, with D maybe TRBD2 (6 bases). There are 14 residues in the CDR3. Trimming shortened V by 5 bases and J by 4 bases, and 13 bases separated the two germline ends. The CDR3 here is CASSAPREADTQYF. Written as DNA, the CDR3 is TGTGCCAGCAGTGCTCCCAGGGAGGCAGATACGCAGTATTTT.

V gene TRBV7-2 combines with J gene TRBJ2-3, with TRBD2 as a possible D gene (7 bases). V lost 8 bases and J 9 bases, leaving 27 bases between the germline ends. The length of the CDR3 is 16 residues. Germline-derived CDR1 and CDR2 are SGHTA and FQGNSA. CDR3 coding DNA: TGTGCCAGCGGGGTAGGGGGGGGGCGGGGCGAAGAGACGCAGTATTTT. Translating it yields CASGVGGGRGEETQYF.

This CDR3 reads CASSLDRGSYYNEQFF. Written as DNA, the CDR3 is TGTGCCAGCAGCTTAGACAGGGGCAGTTACTACAATGAGCAGTTCTTC. This sequence joins TRBV7-2 and TRBJ2-1, with 7 bases fitting TRBD1. The trim removed 1 base at V and 3 bases at J, leaving 6 bases unmatched. The CDR3 has 16 residues. The germline V gene has CDR1 SGHTA and CDR2 FQGNSA.

In the case of this clonotype: Germline and junction disagree at one end, which may indicate a read error. This chain joins TRBV7-3 and TRBJ2-2, with TRBD2 as a possible D gene (5 bases). This CDR3 has 15 amino acids. In germline, CDR1 is SGHTA, CDR2 FQGTGA. The CDR3, as DNA: TGTGCCAGGGGCCCCCAGCCGGAGAACACCGGGGAGCTGTATTTT. Its protein product is CARGPQPENTGELYF.

The chain uses TRBV7-8 and TRBJ2-1; 8 bases match TRBD1. The last part of the DNA fits TRBJ2-7 better; the J call may be wrong. CDR1 and CDR2 from the germline V gene are SGHVS and FQNEAQ. CDR3 length: 14 residues. CDR3 loop: CASSPGQGIGEQYF. Written as DNA, the CDR3 is TGTGCCAGCAGCCCTGGACAGGGAATTGGGGAGCAGTACTTC.

The chain couples TRBV7-7 to TRBJ2-1; TRBD1 agrees at 7 bases. Trimming removed 5 bases from V and 0 bases from J; junction bases left unmatched: 7. This CDR3 contains 16 residues. Germline V lookup: CDR1 SSHAT, CDR2 FNYEAQ (reference sequence). The CDR3 nucleotides read TGTGCCAGCAGCCGACGGACAGGAAGCTCCTACAATGAGCAGTTCTTC. It is translated as CASSRRTGSSYNEQFF.

This clonotype was seen ten or more times. This chain connects TRBV7-3 to TRBJ2-1; no clear D gene. Germline CDR1 and CDR2: SGHTA and FQGTGA. V lost 8 bases, J lost 7 bases, and 15 bases lay in between. The CDR3 contains 13 residues. The CDR3 loop reads CASGLGKLNEQFF. CDR3 coding DNA: TGTGCCAGCGGCCTGGGGAAGTTGAATGAGCAGTTCTTC.

The V gene is TRBV27, the J gene TRBJ2-7; 8 positions agree with TRBD2. From germline, CDR1 is MNHEY and CDR2 SMNVEV (reference sequence). Trimming took 3 bases from V and 3 from J; bases not matched to a gene: 13. This CDR3 contains 17 residues. CDR3 nucleotide sequence: TGTGCCAGCAGTTTCTCTAGCGGGTACTCCCAAATCTACGAGCAGTACTTC. Amino acids: CASSFSSGYSQIYEQYF.

Turning to this clonotype: The CDR3 end shows no conserved phenylalanine or tryptophan, and so a read error is likely. The gene calls are TRBV7-2 and TRBJ2-5; weak D call: TRBD1 (6 bases). The J call is doubtful: the DNA matches TRBJ2-1 better. This CDR3 contains 14 residues. The V gene's germline CDR1 is SGHTA and CDR2 FQGNSA. CDR3 bases: TGTGCCCGGAGCCGTACCGGGGACAAAGAGACCCAGTTCTCC. It specifies CARSRTGDKETQFS.

This clonotype was detected many times. The chain joins TRBV7-9 to TRBJ2-5; the match to TRBD1 covers 8 bases. The trim removed 4 bases at V and 2 bases at J, leaving 9 bases unmatched. The germline V gene encodes CDR1 SEHNR and CDR2 FQNEAQ (reference sequence). The CDR3 length is 16 residues. CDR3 in DNA: TGTGCCAGCAGCTCACGTCCCGGGACAGGACAAGAGACCCAGTACTTC. Residues: CASSSRPGTGQETQYF.

Turning to this clonotype: The final CDR3 position lacks the conserved phenylalanine or tryptophan, pointing to a likely read error. It is unclear where the CDR3 begins or ends on the DNA, so no DNA is shown, and the CDR3 is as TCRdb lists it. Here the CDR3 reads CASSLTAGGRGTSQHS. The genes are TRBV7-3 and TRBJ2-5; TRBD1, the D gene given by the table, was not confirmed from the DNA. The CDR3 spans 16 residues, counting both ends. CDR1 is SGHTA and CDR2 is FQGTGA in the germline V gene.

The chain couples TRBV7-2 to TRBJ2-4; 7 nucleotides agree with TRBD2. Germline lookup yields CDR1 SGHTA and CDR2 FQGNSA. The CDR3 totals 16 residues. The CDR3 DNA follows: TGTGTGAGCAGCGTCCGAATGGCGGGAGCCAAAGACACTCAGTACTTC. Residues: CVSSVRMAGAKDTQYF.

The chain carries TRBV6-1 and TRBJ2-5; TRBD2 aligns across 7 bases. CDR1 is MNHNS, CDR2 SASEGT, per germline. The CDR3 covers 17 residues. With 6 bases clipped from V and 3 bases from J, the junction kept 16 bases outside the gene matches. DNA of the CDR3: TGTGCCAGCAGAGCGGGGACCGGCAGCCCTGGCAAAGAGACCCAGTACTTC. This sequence encodes CASRAGTGSPGKETQYF.

This clonotype showed up just a few times. The chain employs TRBV7-3 and TRBJ2-7; the D is unclear. The J call may be in error: the DNA end matches TRBJ2-5 better. The CDR3 spans 13 residues. The germline gives CDR1 SGHTA, CDR2 FQGTGA. CDR3 sequence reads: CASSWAPTETQYF. The CDR3 bases are TGTGCCAGCAGCTGGGCACCGACTGAGACCCAGTACTTC.

By frequency in the sample, this clonotype is medium-sized. This chain uses TRBV11-2 with TRBJ1-1, with D possibly TRBD1 on 6 matching bases. V lost 1 base and J 6 bases, leaving 9 bases between the germline ends. The CDR3 totals 13 residues. Germline CDR1 and CDR2: SGHAT and FQNNGV. The CDR3: CASSLAQGSEAFF. The CDR3 DNA follows: TGTGCCAGCAGCTTAGCCCAGGGGTCTGAAGCTTTCTTT.

Details on this clonotype: An end of the junction differs from the germline gene, which may be a read error. This chain uses TRBV7-2 with TRBJ2-3; D is tentatively TRBD1 or TRBD2 (5 bases each). In germline, CDR1 is SGHTA, CDR2 FQGNSA. The CDR3 covers 13 residues. This CDR3 reads CASGTLGQETQYF. CDR3 coding DNA: TGTGCCAGCGGGACCCTGGGCCAAGAGACGCAGTACTTT.

This clonotype was seen many times. J is TRBJ2-3 and V is TRBV7-2; TRBD2 matches at 7 bases. The CDR3 runs 17 residues. J was trimmed by 4 bases and V by 2 bases; bases with no gene match: 12. The V gene's germline CDR1 is SGHTA and CDR2 FQGNSA. This chain's CDR3 is CASSLWASGAGPDTQYF. The CDR3, as DNA: TGTGCCAGCAGCTTATGGGCTAGCGGAGCGGGCCCAGATACGCAGTATTTT.

In this sample, this clonotype turned up a few times. A junction boundary mismatches the germline segment, possibly from a read error. The J gene is TRBJ2-5, the V gene TRBV7-7; D perhaps matches TRBD1 (7 bases). The J call may not be correct, given that the DNA end is closer to TRBJ2-1. The CDR3 runs 15 residues. Germline CDR1 SSHAT, CDR2 FNYEAQ (reference sequence). CDR3 nucleotides: TGTGCTAGCAGCTTATCGGGGCAGGGGGGAGAGACCCAGTTCTTC. Translating gives CASSLSGQGGETQFF.

This clonotype showed up many times. This rearrangement joins TRBV6-1 to TRBJ2-7; D remains unclear. V was trimmed by 0 bases and J by 3 bases, leaving 6 bases between them. Germline CDR1 is MNHNS and CDR2 is SASEGT. The CDR3 is 13 residues long. This CDR3 reads CASSEALNYEQYF. CDR3 in DNA: TGTGCCAGCAGTGAAGCGCTTAACTACGAGCAGTACTTC.

The CDR3 loop reads CASSLRTGVSNEQFF. The DNA of the CDR3 is TGTGCCAGCAGTTTACGGACAGGGGTTAGCAATGAGCAGTTCTTC. This chain connects TRBV28 to TRBJ2-1; 9 bases are a match to TRBD1. J gave up 6 bases and V 2 bases, and 5 bases lay outside the gene matches. The germline CDR1 and CDR2 sequences are MDHEN and SYDVKM. The CDR3 runs to 15 residues.

The chain recombines TRBV12-3 or TRBV12-4 with TRBJ2-3, with a weak D call TRBD2 (6 bases). CDR3 length equals 14 residues. Trimming removed 5 bases at V and 5 bases at J, with 14 bases between. The CDR3 bases are TGTGCCAGCAGTCCCGGAGGCGGGGTAGATACGCAGTATTTT. As protein: CASSPGGGVDTQYF.

The genes are TRBV5-6 and TRBJ1-1; D possibly corresponds to TRBD1 (5 bases). CDR1 SGHDT and CDR2 YYEEEE come from the germline V gene. V dropped 2 bases and J dropped 0 bases, with 14 bases sitting between them. This CDR3 region has 16 residues. CDR3 coding DNA: TGTGCCAGCAGCTTACGAGAACTAGGGGTGAACACTGAAGCTTTCTTT. This codes for CASSLRELGVNTEAFF.

This rearrangement joins TRBV20-1 to TRBJ2-5; 13 bases match TRBD2. Germline V gene lookup returns CDR1 DFQATT and CDR2 SNEGSKA (reference sequence). With 3 bases clipped from V and 1 base from J, the junction kept 23 bases outside the gene matches. The CDR3 is 22 amino acids. The CDR3 loop is CSASRDGTSGAGASVRQETQYF. CDR3 in DNA: TGCAGTGCTAGCCGGGACGGGACTAGCGGGGCCGGAGCGTCGGTGCGCCAAGAGACCCAGTACTTC.

This clonotype was counted a few times. V and J are TRBV7-3 and TRBJ2-7, with D possibly matching TRBD1 (6 bases). The germline CDR1 and CDR2 sequences are SGHTA and FQGTGA. V lost 5 bases to trimming and J lost 3 bases, with 14 bases between them. This CDR3 region has 14 residues. The CDR3 reads CASSHGTRGYEQYF. CDR3 sequence (DNA): TGTGCCAGCAGCCACGGGACAAGGGGCTACGAGCAGTACTTC.

This chain links TRBV6-1 with TRBJ2-2; tentatively, D is TRBD2 (7 bases). Trimming shortened V by 5 bases and J by 2 bases, and 12 bases separated the two germline ends. Germline CDR1 reads MNHNS; CDR2 reads SASEGT. The CDR3 sequence is 15 residues long. CDR3 residues: CASSPRGGNTGELFF. CDR3 coding DNA: TGTGCCAGCAGTCCAAGGGGGGGAAACACCGGGGAGCTGTTTTTT.

This clonotype has at least ten counts. The J gene is TRBJ2-1, the V gene TRBV24-1, with D possibly called TRBD1 or TRBD2 (6 bases each). The CDR3 has 15 residues. Germline loops: CDR1 KGHDR, CDR2 SFDVKD. V lost 5 bases and J lost 8, with 18 bases in between. The CDR3 sequence is CATSAEWGAGDEQFF. The CDR3 coding sequence is TGTGCCACCAGTGCCGAATGGGGGGCAGGTGATGAGCAGTTCTTC.

The chain uses TRBV5-8 and TRBJ2-5; TRBD2 is a possible D gene (5 bases). CDR3 length equals 14 residues. V was cut by 1 base and J by 5 bases, with 12 bases left in between. CDR1 and CDR2 (germline): SGHTS, YDEGEE. This CDR3 is CASSLRGFRETQYF. DNA for the CDR3: TGTGCCAGCAGCTTGCGGGGATTCCGGGAGACCCAGTACTTC. Looking up the rest from reference TRBV5-8 and TRBJ2-5 gives the full variable domain: EAGVTQSPTHLIKTRGQQATLRCSPISGHTSVYWYQQALGLGLQFLLWYDEGEERNRGNFPPRFSGRQFPNYSSELNVNALELEDSALYLCASSLRGFRETQYFGPGTRLLVL.

This clonotype was picked up many times. The chain carries TRBV5-1 and TRBJ2-7; 7 bases map to TRBD2. The CDR3 consists of 14 residues. Trimming removed 2 bases from V and 4 bases from J; junction bases left unmatched: 6. Germline CDR1 reads SGHRS; CDR2 reads YFSETQ. This CDR3 is CASSFGGSQYEQYF. Written as DNA, the CDR3 is TGCGCCAGCAGCTTCGGCGGGAGTCAGTACGAGCAGTACTTC. The complete variable domain, with remaining parts taken from reference TRBV5-1 and TRBJ2-7, reads KAGVTQTPRYLIKTRGQQVTLSCSPISGHRSVSWYQQTPGQGLQFLFEYFSETQRNKGNFPGRFSGRQFSNSRSEMNVSTLELGDSALYLCASSFGGSQYEQYFGPGTRLTVT.